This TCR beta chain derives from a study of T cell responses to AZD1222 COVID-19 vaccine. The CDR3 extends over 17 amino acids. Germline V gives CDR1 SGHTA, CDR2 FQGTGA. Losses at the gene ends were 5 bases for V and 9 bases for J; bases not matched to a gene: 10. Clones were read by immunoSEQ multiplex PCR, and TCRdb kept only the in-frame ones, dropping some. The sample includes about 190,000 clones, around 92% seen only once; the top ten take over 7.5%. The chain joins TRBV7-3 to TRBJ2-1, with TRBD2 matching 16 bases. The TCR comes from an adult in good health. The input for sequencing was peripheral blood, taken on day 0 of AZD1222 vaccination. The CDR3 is CASSPQGLAGGPGEQFF. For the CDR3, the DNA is TGTGCCAGCAGCCCGCAGGGACTAGCGGGAGGGCCAGGTGAGCAGTTCTTC.